This T cell receptor beta chain was observed in a study of tumour-infiltrating T cells in Burkitt lymphoma. For the study at large: Patients covered every epidemiological subtype of Burkitt lymphoma. Overall and progression-free survival were predicted by productive clonality. Study observations and caveats: Several public clonotypes recurred in numerous Burkitt lymphoma patients.

This clone was recorded once. What it binds is not known. One junction end does not reproduce the germline sequence, and a read error may be involved. The CDR3 has 13 amino acids. CDR1 is GTSNPN and CDR2 is SVGIG in the germline V gene (reference sequence). The assay was immunoSEQ multiplex PCR, and TCRdb's table has in-frame clones only and misses some. There are 1,400 or so clones in the sample; more than 98% occur only once, and roughly 1.3% lies in the top ten. This clonotype was obtained from a human donor with Burkitt lymphoma. Specimen: tumor tissue. The chain uses TRBV30 and TRBJ2-7, with D possibly being TRBD2 (5 bases). The CDR3 DNA reads TGTGCCTGGAGTGTAGGGAGCAGGACCTTCTGGCACTTC. Amino acids: CAWSVGSRTFWHF.